This is a list of T cell receptor beta chains from one sample in a study of T cell responses to AZD1222 COVID-19 vaccine. TCRdb keeps only in-frame clones here, not all; method: immunoSEQ multiplex PCR. The table records around 130,000 clones, 80% to 90% of them present only once. This material consisted of peripheral blood, taken on day 0 of AZD1222 vaccination. Receptors originate from an adult in good health. CDR3s include the opening cysteine and the closing phenylalanine or tryptophan. The order of the fields is J gene, V gene, clone size, D gene, CDR3 DNA, CDR3 protein. A D gene is named only where the DNA matches it firmly. Clone size, where shown, is once, few, many, or a class for clones that have expanded.

TRBJ1-2,TRBV27,-,-,TGTGCCAGCAGTTTAAATATCCAGCCCACGAACTATGGCTACACCTTC,CASSLNIQPTNYGYTF
TRBJ1-4,TRBV30,-,-,TGTGCCTGGAGTCCGACAAGGAATGAAAAACTGTTTTTT,CAWSPTRNEKLFF
TRBJ1-5,TRBV2,-,-,TGTGCCAGCAGCCGCGAGGGACACGGAAATCAGCCCCAGCATTTT,CASSREGHGNQPQHF
TRBJ1-2,TRBV20-1,-,-,TGCAGTGCTAGAGGTGACTATGGCTACACCTTC,CSARGDYGYTF
TRBJ1-2,TRBV28,-,-,TGTGCCAGCAGTCAAATAACGGAAGGCTACACCTTC,CASSQITEGYTF
TRBJ2-2,TRBV9,-,TRBD2,TGTGCCAGCAGCGAGGGACTAGCGGGGGGGCCGCGAACCGGGGAGCTGTTTTTT,CASSEGLAGGPRTGELFF
TRBJ2-7,TRBV5-4,-,-,TGTGCCAGCAGCTTGTCGGGGGGCCCGCCGGCCTACGAGCAGTACTTC,CASSLSGGPPAYEQYF
TRBJ2-3,TRBV30,-,-,TGTGCCTGGGCCCCCAGCACAGATACGCAGTATTTT,CAWAPSTDTQYF
TRBJ1-1,TRBV6-5,-,TRBD1,TGTGCCAGCAGTCTTGGGCACAGGGGGACTGAAGCTTTCTTT,CASSLGHRGTEAFF
TRBJ1-6,TRBV27,-,-,TGTGCCAGCAGTTTGGTGGATTCACCCCTCCACTTT,CASSLVDSPLHF
TRBJ2-7,TRBV28,-,-,TGTGCCAGCCTGGTATCCAGGGGTTTCTCCTACGAGCAGTACTTC,CASLVSRGFSYEQYF
TRBJ2-7,TRBV4-1,once,-,TGCGCCAGCAGCCAAGATCCACTAGGAGGCGCCTACGAGCAGTACTTC,CASSQDPLGGAYEQYF
TRBJ2-2,TRBV6-2/TRBV6-3,many,-,TGTGCCAGCAGTCGAGGCACCGGGGAGCTGTTTTTT,CASSRGTGELFF
TRBJ1-5,TRBV28,-,-,TGTGCCAGCAGTTTATCCGGGGACGGAGGCGGGCGGCCCCAGCATTTT,CASSLSGDGGGRPQHF